The rows below give T cell receptor beta chains drawn from one sample of a study of graft-versus-host responses after intestinal transplantation. TCRdb's table, derived via immunoSEQ multiplex PCR, lists solely in-frame clones and lacks some. The sample lists 35,000 to 40,000 clones, roughly four fifths occurring once. The input for sequencing was PBMCs, taken 1070 days after transplant. The source of these receptors is a human patient who received an intestinal transplant, so some T cells may come from the graft donor. CDR3s include the opening cysteine and the closing phenylalanine or tryptophan. A D gene is named only where the DNA matches it firmly. Clone size, where shown, is once, few, many, or a class for clones that have expanded.

clone_size,j_call,v_call,d_call,cdr3_nt,cdr3_aa
few,TRBJ2-1,TRBV4-2,TRBD2,TGTGCCAGCAGCCAAGATCCGGCGGGAGGGCCAAATGAGCAGTTCTTC,CASSQDPAGGPNEQFF
NA,TRBJ2-3,TRBV30,NA,TGTGCCTGGGCAGGTTTAATGAGCACAGATACGCAGTATTTT,CAWAGLMSTDTQYF
once,TRBJ1-6,TRBV19,NA,TGTGCCAGTAGTATGCAAAACAGGGTTGAATCACCCCTCCACTTT,CASSMQNRVESPLHF
NA,TRBJ1-4,TRBV18,NA,TGTGCCAGCTCACCAGACCCTCCAACTAATGAAAAACTGTTTTTT,CASSPDPPTNEKLFF
NA,TRBJ1-2,TRBV11-3,NA,TGTGCCAGCAGCTTGATAAGCTACACCTTC,CASSLISYTF
NA,TRBJ1-4,TRBV7-9,NA,TGTGCCAGCAGTTCGGGACTCGGGAATGAAAAACTGTTTTTT,CASSSGLGNEKLFF
NA,TRBJ2-5,TRBV18,NA,TGTGCCAGCTCACCAAGGCGCGGCCCGCAAGAGACCCAGTACTTC,CASSPRRGPQETQYF
NA,TRBJ2-7,TRBV14,NA,TGTGCCAGCAGCCAAGATAGGACAGTCTCCTACGAGCAGTACTTC,CASSQDRTVSYEQYF
NA,TRBJ1-1,TRBV2,NA,TGTGCCAGCAGCCCCCCGCCACACACTGAAGCTTTCTTT,CASSPPPHTEAFF
NA,TRBJ2-7,TRBV7-6,TRBD2,TGTGCCAGCAGCGCCGGGACTACCTTAGAGCAGTACTTC,CASSAGTTLEQYF
NA,TRBJ2-7,TRBV10-2,TRBD1,TGCGCCAGCAGTGAGGACAGGGTGTCATCCTACGAGCAGTACTTC,CASSEDRVSSYEQYF
NA,TRBJ1-6,TRBV30,NA,TGTGCCCCCCAGGCGAATTCACCCCTCCACTTT,CAPQANSPLHF
NA,TRBJ1-4,TRBV7-9,NA,TGTGCCAGCAGCTTAGAGACAGGCGAAAAACTGTTTTTT,CASSLETGEKLFF
NA,TRBJ1-3,TRBV5-1,NA,TGCGCCAGCAGCTTGGGACAGTTTGGAAACACCATATATTTT,CASSLGQFGNTIYF
once,TRBJ2-7,TRBV4-2,TRBD2,TGTGCCAGCAGCCAAGATTCTAGCGGGGGGGCCTACGAGCAGTACTTC,CASSQDSSGGAYEQYF
once,TRBJ1-3,TRBV10-3,NA,TGTGCCAGCAGTGAAGGCCCAAGCTCTGGAAACACCATATATTTT,CASSEGPSSGNTIYF
once,TRBJ2-3,TRBV5-1,TRBD2,TGCGCCAGCAGCTTTGGGGCGGGAGGAGGAAACACAGATACGCAGTATTTT,CASSFGAGGGNTDTQYF
NA,TRBJ1-1,TRBV5-4,NA,TGTGCCAGCAGCTTATCAGTAAACACTGAAGCTTTCTTT,CASSLSVNTEAFF
NA,TRBJ1-1,TRBV7-8,NA,TGTGCCAGCAGCTTAGTGGGGTTCAGGGGAAACACTGAAGCTTTCTTT,CASSLVGFRGNTEAFF
NA,TRBJ2-7,TRBV11-2,TRBD2,TGTGCCAGCAGCTCCATAAGCGGGACCTACGAGCAGTACTTC,CASSSISGTYEQYF